The 32 T cell receptor beta chains listed next were all sequenced from one sample in a study of cytomegalovirus exposure and HLA in healthy donors (dated by TCRdb to the late 2010s). The library was made by the immunoSEQ multiplex PCR assay. A mixture of 60 forward primers for TCR Vbeta segments and 13 reverse primers for TCR Jbeta segments was used in the multiplex PCR. TCRdb limited this immuneACCESS table to in-frame rearrangements with V and J called. A share of clones is missing; checked studies link under half to unresolved V genes, and the rest is unexplained. This sample holds approximately 270,000 clones; 75% to 90% were observed only once. The ten largest clones add up to less than 0.4% of the sample. Sequenced input: PBMCs. The receptors here all came from a girl aged 2-10 years in good health and CMV-seronegative.

This clone was detected a few times. The chain recombines TRBV2 with TRBJ1-4, with D perhaps TRBD1 (5 bases). Trimming pared 6 bases from V and 3 bases from J, leaving 14 bases between. The germline gives CDR1 SNHLY, CDR2 FYNNEI. This CDR3 spans 15 amino acids. The CDR3 reads CASRVFQGSNEKLFF. CDR3 nucleotide sequence: TGTGCCAGCAGGGTTTTCCAGGGTTCTAATGAAAAACTGTTTTTT.

The gene calls are TRBV27 and TRBJ2-1; 13 bases line up with TRBD2. The V segment lost 5 bases and the J segment 6 bases; nucleotides outside the gene matches: 4. This CDR3 comprises 15 residues. CDR1 is MNHEY and CDR2 is SMNVEV in the germline V gene (reference sequence). The CDR3 nucleotides are TGTGCCAGCAGTCTACGGACTAGCGGGAGCAATGAGCAGTTCTTC. Translating gives CASSLRTSGSNEQFF.

The chain has TRBV7-9 and TRBJ1-5; 7 bases are a match to TRBD1. CDR1 and CDR2 (germline): SEHNR, FQNEAQ (reference sequence). V shed 5 bases, J shed 0 bases, and the junction held 4 bases outside the gene matches. The CDR3 loop spans 15 amino acids. CDR3 sequence reads: CASSAGGYSNQPQHF. The CDR3, as DNA: TGTGCCAGCAGCGCAGGGGGGTATAGCAATCAGCCCCAGCATTTT.

The DNA for the CDR3 is TGCGCCAGCAGCTTGGAGGTGATGGGGGCCAAAGATACGCAGTATTTT. This sequence encodes CASSLEVMGAKDTQYF. V usage is TRBV5-1 and J usage is TRBJ2-3, with TRBD1 as a possible D gene (6 bases). V lost 0 bases, J lost 5 bases, and 16 bases lay in between. The CDR3 has 16 residues. Germline V gene sequence: CDR1 SGHRS, CDR2 YFSETQ.

This clone was picked up a small number of times. CDR3 residues: CASSLSAMEYF. For the CDR3, the DNA is TGTGCCAGCAGTTTAAGCGCCATGGAGTACTTC. The V gene is TRBV28, the J gene TRBJ2-7; D not certain. Germline V gene lookup returns CDR1 MDHEN and CDR2 SYDVKM. Trimming removed 2 bases at V and 11 bases at J, with 10 bases between. This CDR3 spans 11 amino acids.

V and J are TRBV7-8 and TRBJ2-1; 14 bases are a match to TRBD2. V trimming: 2 bases; J trimming: 12 bases; junction bases outside the gene matches: 6. The germline gives CDR1 SGHVS, CDR2 FQNEAQ. CDR3 length equals 15 residues. The CDR3 loop is CASSLKTSGGVGQFF. In nucleotides, the CDR3 is TGTGCCAGCAGCTTAAAGACTAGCGGGGGGGTTGGGCAGTTCTTC.

This clone was observed a few times. J is TRBJ1-6 and V is TRBV11-2, with TRBD1 matching 7 bases. J lost 0 bases, V lost 3 bases, and 5 bases had no gene match. The CDR3 has 17 residues. CDR1 SGHAT and CDR2 FQNNGV come from the germline V gene. The CDR3 region has the DNA TGTGCCAGCAGCTTTGGGACAGCCGGCTCCTATAATTCACCCCTCCACTTT. Its protein is CASSFGTAGSYNSPLHF.

This chain joins TRBV4-2 and TRBJ1-4, with 10 bases identical to TRBD1. Germline CDR1 is LGHNA and CDR2 is YNFKEQ. With 5 bases clipped from V and 7 bases from J, the junction kept 4 bases outside the gene matches. CDR3 length: 14 amino acids. The CDR3 is CASSSRDRGEKLFF. For the CDR3, the DNA is TGTGCCAGCAGCTCCCGGGACAGGGGTGAAAAACTGTTTTTT.

The CDR3 spells CASSYLLTDEYEQYF. The CDR3, as DNA: TGTGCCAGCAGTTACCTGTTGACAGACGAATACGAGCAGTACTTC. This sequence joins TRBV6-6 and TRBJ2-7; maybe TRBD1 (5 bases). The germline gives CDR1 MNHNY, CDR2 SVGAGI (reference sequence). The CDR3 is 15 amino acids. The V and J ends lost 2 bases and 4 bases respectively, with 15 bases between them.

This chain uses TRBV18 with TRBJ1-1; D is unresolved. CDR1 and CDR2 (germline): KGHSH, LQKENI. V was shortened by 0 bases and J by 4 bases, with 15 bases between the two germline ends. The CDR3 is made up of 16 amino acids. The CDR3: CASSPPFANRVTEAFF. The CDR3 coding sequence is TGTGCCAGCTCACCACCCTTTGCAAACCGCGTCACTGAAGCTTTCTTT.

The rearrangement uses TRBV9 and TRBJ1-4, with a possible D match to TRBD1 (5 bases). The CDR3 covers 14 residues. Trimming removed 2 bases at V and 8 bases at J, with 13 bases between. Germline assignment: CDR1 SGDLS and CDR2 YYNGEE. CDR3 bases: TGTGCCAGCAGCGTCTCTAGGGCAGGGGAAAAACTGTTTTTT. The encoded protein is CASSVSRAGEKLFF.

This sequence joins TRBV29-1 and TRBJ2-5; D ambiguous. TRBJ2-7 explains the end of the DNA better; the J call may be wrong. CDR1 is SQVTM, CDR2 ANQGSEA, per germline. The CDR3 runs 10 residues. The CDR3 DNA reads as TGCAGCCCAGACACCCACGAGCAGTACTTC. Translated: CSPDTHEQYF.

This sequence joins TRBV25-1 and TRBJ2-1, with D perhaps TRBD1 (5 bases). The germline gives CDR1 MGHDK, CDR2 SYGVNS. V was clipped by 8 bases and J by 9 bases, with 20 bases between them. The CDR3 has 14 residues. Written as DNA, the CDR3 is TGTGCCAGCTCCCCCGTGGGCAGGGCAGGTGAGCAGTTCTTC. This gives the protein CASSPVGRAGEQFF.

This clone was recorded once. This chain joins TRBV4-1 and TRBJ2-5; 14 bases fit TRBD2. TRBJ2-7 explains the end of the DNA better; the J call may be wrong. The CDR3 consists of 17 residues. Germline V gene lookup returns CDR1 MGHRA and CDR2 YSYEKL. The CDR3 nucleotides read TGCGCCAGCAGCCATCTCGGACTAGCGGGAGGCCCCTACGAGCAGTACTTC. Translation: CASSHLGLAGGPYEQYF.

This clone appeared a few times. The chain joins TRBV5-1 to TRBJ2-5; TRBD1 aligns across 11 bases. Germline V gives CDR1 SGHRS, CDR2 YFSETQ. The CDR3 covers 16 residues. Trimming took 0 bases from V and 5 from J; bases not matched to a gene: 6. The CDR3 region has the DNA TGCGCCAGCAGCTTGGAGGGACAGGGGGGCAGGGAGACCCAGTACTTC. Its protein product is CASSLEGQGGRETQYF.

The chain is built from TRBV25-1 and TRBJ1-2; a possible D gene is TRBD1 (5 bases). Germline CDR1 reads MGHDK; CDR2 reads SYGVNS. The CDR3 runs 13 residues. Trimming took off 10 bases at V and 7 bases at J, with 19 bases between the two ends. CDR3 sequence (DNA): TGTGCCACCAGCGAGGACAATCAGTTTGGCTACACCTTC. It yields the protein CATSEDNQFGYTF.

The V gene is TRBV25-1, the J gene TRBJ2-1; the match to TRBD2 covers 13 bases. The CDR3 consists of 18 residues. J lost 3 bases, V lost 1 base, and 6 bases had no gene match. Germline V gene lookup returns CDR1 MGHDK and CDR2 SYGVNS. The CDR3 sequence is CASSEWGLAGKGYNEQFF. The DNA for the CDR3 is TGTGCCAGCAGTGAATGGGGACTAGCGGGGAAGGGCTACAATGAGCAGTTCTTC. The entire variable domain, with the rest obtained from reference TRBV25-1 and TRBJ2-1, is as follows: EADIYQTPRYLVIGTGKKITLECSQTMGHDKMYWYQQDPGMELHLIHYSYGVNSTEKGDLSSESTVSRIRTEHFPLTLESARPSHTSQYLCASSEWGLAGKGYNEQFFGPGTRLTVL.

This clone turned up a few times. The genes are TRBV28 and TRBJ1-2; TRBD1 matches at 8 bases. The CDR3 has 14 amino acids. V trimming: 4 bases; J trimming: 2 bases; junction bases outside the gene matches: 3. Germline values: CDR1 MDHEN, CDR2 SYDVKM. For the CDR3, the DNA is TGTGCCAGCAGTTCTCGGACAGGGAACTATGGCTACACCTTC. Amino acid sequence: CASSSRTGNYGYTF.

The chain carries TRBV21-1 and TRBJ2-7; TRBD2, the table's D call, lacks a check against the DNA. TRBV21-1 is recorded as a pseudogene. The CDR3 has 18 amino acids. In DNA form, the CDR3 reads TGTGCCAGCAGCAATCGGACTAGCGGGAGGGCAGAATCAAGACAGCAGTACTTC. It is translated as CASSNRTSGRAESRQQYF.

This chain uses TRBV27 with TRBJ2-3; 7 bases fit TRBD2. Trimming removed 6 bases from V and 5 bases from J; junction bases left unmatched: 14. The germline V gene encodes CDR1 MNHEY and CDR2 SMNVEV (reference sequence). This CDR3 is built from 16 residues. In DNA form, the CDR3 reads TGTGCCAGCAGCAAAAGGCCGGCTGGGGGGGGAGATACGCAGTATTTT. It translates to CASSKRPAGGGDTQYF.

This clone appeared a few times. The rearrangement joins TRBV5-1 to TRBJ2-2; 7 positions match TRBD1. The length of the CDR3 is 17 residues. J gave up 6 bases and V 0 bases, and 11 bases lay outside the gene matches. Germline V CDR1 and CDR2: SGHRS, YFSETQ. CDR3 nucleotides: TGCGCCAGCAGCTTGGCCAAAGGGGGCCGACCCCCCGGGGAGCTGTTTTTT. It specifies CASSLAKGGRPPGELFF.

The genes are TRBV10-2 and TRBJ2-7; TRBD1 matches 7 bases. Germline CDR1 WSHSY, CDR2 SAAADI. CDR3 length: 15 amino acids. V was pared by 8 bases and J by 2 bases, with 12 bases of the junction left unmatched. DNA of the CDR3: TGCGCCAGCTCGATCTGGGCGGACAGGACCTACGAGCAGTACTTC. Residues: CASSIWADRTYEQYF.

The chain has TRBV28 and TRBJ1-1, with TRBD1 matching over 7 bases. Trimming at V came to 8 bases and at J to 4 bases, leaving 4 bases not matched to a gene. The CDR3 totals 12 residues. Per the germline V gene, CDR1 is MDHEN and CDR2 is SYDVKM. CDR3 nucleotide sequence: TGTGCCAGCGGGACAGATCTCACTGAAGCTTTCTTT. Translated, it gives CASGTDLTEAFF.

The chain has TRBV19 and TRBJ2-2; D remains ambiguous. This CDR3 has 13 amino acids. The V end was cut by 6 bases, the J end by 0 bases, with 5 bases between. Germline CDR1 reads LNHDA; CDR2 reads SQIVND (reference sequence). In DNA, the CDR3 is TGTGCCAGTAGACTACCGAACACCGGGGAGCTGTTTTTT. It codes for CASRLPNTGELFF.

V gene TRBV7-9 combines with J gene TRBJ2-1; TRBD1 is a possible D gene (5 bases). The CDR3 sequence is 10 residues long. Germline V gives CDR1 SEHNR, CDR2 FQNEAQ (reference sequence). Trimming left V 7 bases short and J 9 bases short, with 7 bases between. CDR3 amino acids: CASKGIEQFF. As DNA, the CDR3 is TGTGCCAGCAAGGGGATTGAGCAGTTCTTC.

The chain carries TRBV7-9 and TRBJ2-2, with unresolved D. V lost 11 bases and J lost 0, with 28 bases in between. The CDR3 length is 19 residues. The germline CDR1 and CDR2 sequences are SEHNR and FQNEAQ (reference sequence). The CDR3 region is CAYNTAHRYVTANTGELFF. The CDR3 DNA reads TGTGCCTACAACACAGCACACCGATATGTGACCGCGAACACCGGGGAGCTGTTTTTT.

V gene TRBV5-1 combines with J gene TRBJ1-4, with 7 bases fitting TRBD1. The CDR3 length is 14 residues. J gave up 8 bases and V 4 bases, and 8 bases lay outside the gene matches. Germline CDR1 reads SGHRS; CDR2 reads YFSETQ. CDR3 loop: CASSEQGLNEKLFF. Here the CDR3 DNA reads TGCGCCAGCAGCGAACAGGGGCTAAACGAAAAACTGTTTTTT. Using reference TRBV5-1 and TRBJ1-4 for the parts outside the CDR3, the full variable domain is KAGVTQTPRYLIKTRGQQVTLSCSPISGHRSVSWYQQTPGQGLQFLFEYFSETQRNKGNFPGRFSGRQFSNSRSEMNVSTLELGDSALYLCASSEQGLNEKLFFGSGTQLSVL.

This clone has only a few counts. The rearrangement links TRBV6-5 to TRBJ1-1; D gene unclear. From germline, CDR1 is MNHEY and CDR2 SVGAGI. CDR3 length: 13 amino acids. The V end was cut by 2 bases, the J end by 1 base, with 5 bases between. CDR3 residues: CASSYARNTEAFF. The CDR3 nucleotides read TGTGCCAGCAGTTACGCGAGGAACACTGAAGCTTTCTTT.

This clone was seen more than once but under ten times. V gene TRBV19 combines with J gene TRBJ2-1, with 14 bases that match TRBD2. V lost 5 bases, J lost 8 bases, and 11 bases stayed unmatched. This CDR3 is built from 17 residues. Germline assignment: CDR1 LNHDA and CDR2 SQIVND (reference sequence). The CDR3 region has the DNA TGTGCCAGTAGTCCCTGGGGGACTAGCGGGAGTAGGTATGAGCAGTTCTTC. Residues: CASSPWGTSGSRYEQFF.

Here the CDR3 reads CATAATSGYYNEQFF. The CDR3 DNA reads TGTGCCACCGCCGCCACTAGCGGTTACTACAATGAGCAGTTCTTC. The V gene is TRBV2, the J gene TRBJ2-1; 8 bases agree with TRBD2. The CDR3 covers 15 residues. Germline V gene sequence: CDR1 SNHLY, CDR2 FYNNEI. The junction had 11 bases not matched to a gene; V was cut back by 10 bases and J by 3 bases.

The chain employs TRBV4-1 and TRBJ2-3, with D possibly matching TRBD1 (5 bases). Trimming cost V 0 bases and J 1 base, with 8 bases left between them. The CDR3 has 15 amino acids. Germline-derived CDR1 and CDR2 are MGHRA and YSYEKL. The CDR3 sequence is CASSQDDRRTDTQYF. DNA of the CDR3: TGCGCCAGCAGCCAAGATGACAGACGCACAGATACGCAGTATTTT.

The rearrangement uses TRBV15 and TRBJ2-1; D unresolved. Germline-derived CDR1 and CDR2 are LNHNV and YYDKDF (reference sequence). V lost 1 base and J lost 8, with 9 bases in between. CDR3 length: 13 residues. The CDR3 DNA is TGTGCCACCAGCAGAGGGAGAATGGATGAGCAGTTCTTC. This gives the protein CATSRGRMDEQFF.